This TCR beta chain was identified during a study of T cells after somatic rescue of genetic block. Produced via immunoSEQ multiplex PCR; TCRdb's table is partial and in-frame only. This sample has 15,000 or so clones, with approximately 75% found just once. The source material was peripheral blood mononuclear cells (PBMCs). The receptor's source is a boy aged 5 to 17.

The CDR3 DNA reads TGTGCCAGCAGCCTGACAGGGGAAGCAGGCAATCAGCCCCAGCATTTT. Protein product: CASSLTGEAGNQPQHF. This chain joins TRBV5-4 and TRBJ1-5; 8 bases are a match to TRBD1. The germline V gene encodes CDR1 SGHNT and CDR2 YYREEE (reference sequence). This CDR3 comprises 16 residues. V was pared by 4 bases and J by 2 bases, with 8 bases of the junction left unmatched.